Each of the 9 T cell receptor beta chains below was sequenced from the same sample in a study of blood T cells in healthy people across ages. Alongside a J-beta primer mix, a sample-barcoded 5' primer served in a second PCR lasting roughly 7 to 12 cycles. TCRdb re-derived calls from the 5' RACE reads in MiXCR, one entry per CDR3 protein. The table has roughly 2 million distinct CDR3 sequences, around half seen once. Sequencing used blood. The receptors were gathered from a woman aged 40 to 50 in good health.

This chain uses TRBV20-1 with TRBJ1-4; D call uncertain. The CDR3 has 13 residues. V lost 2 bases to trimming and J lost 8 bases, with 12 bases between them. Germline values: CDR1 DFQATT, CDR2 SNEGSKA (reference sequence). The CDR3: CSARSDRWEKLFF. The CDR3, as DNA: TGCAGTGCTAGAAGCGATCGGTGGGAAAAACTGTTTTTT.

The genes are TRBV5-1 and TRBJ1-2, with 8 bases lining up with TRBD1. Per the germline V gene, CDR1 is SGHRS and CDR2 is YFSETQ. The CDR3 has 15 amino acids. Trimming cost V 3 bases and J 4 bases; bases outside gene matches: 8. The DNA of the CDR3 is TGCGCCAGCAGCTCGAGGACAGGGCTCGGCTATGGCTACACCTTC. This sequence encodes CASSSRTGLGYGYTF.

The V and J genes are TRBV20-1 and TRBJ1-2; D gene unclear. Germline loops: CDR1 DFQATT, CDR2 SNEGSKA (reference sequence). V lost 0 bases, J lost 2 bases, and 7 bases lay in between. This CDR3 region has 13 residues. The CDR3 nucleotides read TGCAGTGCTAGAGATCTAGTGAACTATGGCTACACCTTC. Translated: CSARDLVNYGYTF.

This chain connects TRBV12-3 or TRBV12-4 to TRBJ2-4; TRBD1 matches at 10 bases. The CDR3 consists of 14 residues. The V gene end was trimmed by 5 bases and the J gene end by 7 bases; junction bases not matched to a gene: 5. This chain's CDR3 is CASSTTGQGNIQYF. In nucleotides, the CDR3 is TGTGCCAGCAGTACCACGGGACAGGGGAACATTCAGTACTTC.

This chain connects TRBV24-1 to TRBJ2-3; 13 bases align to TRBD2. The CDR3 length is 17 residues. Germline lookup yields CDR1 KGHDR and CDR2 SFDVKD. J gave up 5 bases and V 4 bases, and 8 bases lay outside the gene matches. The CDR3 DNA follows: TGTGCCACCAGTGACCCTGGACTAGCGGGGGCCGGAGATACGCAGTATTTT. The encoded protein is CATSDPGLAGAGDTQYF.

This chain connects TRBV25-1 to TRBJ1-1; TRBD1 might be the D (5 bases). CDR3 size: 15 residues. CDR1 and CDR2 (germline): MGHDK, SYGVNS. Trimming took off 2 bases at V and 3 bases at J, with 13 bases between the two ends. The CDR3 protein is CASSEGRGWDTEAFF. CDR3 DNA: TGTGCCAGCAGTGAAGGGCGGGGCTGGGACACTGAAGCTTTCTTT. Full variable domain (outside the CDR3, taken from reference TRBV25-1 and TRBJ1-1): EADIYQTPRYLVIGTGKKITLECSQTMGHDKMYWYQQDPGMELHLIHYSYGVNSTEKGDLSSESTVSRIRTEHFPLTLESARPSHTSQYLCASSEGRGWDTEAFFGQGTRLTVV.

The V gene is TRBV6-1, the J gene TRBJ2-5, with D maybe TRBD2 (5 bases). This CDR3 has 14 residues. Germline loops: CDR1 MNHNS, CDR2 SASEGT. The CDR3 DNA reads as TGTGCAGATAGGAGGACTTACGCCCAAGAGACCCAGTACTTC. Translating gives CADRRTYAQETQYF.

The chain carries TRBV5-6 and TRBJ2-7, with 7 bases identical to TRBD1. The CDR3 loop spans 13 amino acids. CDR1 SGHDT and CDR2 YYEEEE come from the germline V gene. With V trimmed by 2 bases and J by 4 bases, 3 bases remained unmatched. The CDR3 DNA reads TGTGCCAGCAGCTTTTTCAGGGGGTACGAGCAGTACTTC. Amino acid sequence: CASSFFRGYEQYF.

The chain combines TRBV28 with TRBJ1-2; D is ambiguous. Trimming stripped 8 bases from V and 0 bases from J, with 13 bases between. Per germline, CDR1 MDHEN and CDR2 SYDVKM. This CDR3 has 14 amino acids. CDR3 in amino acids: CASASQIANYGYTF. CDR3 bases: TGTGCCAGCGCCTCGCAGATTGCTAACTATGGCTACACCTTC.